This T cell receptor (beta chain) comes out of a study of T cell changes during pregnancy in multiple sclerosis. The data were produced by immunoSEQ multiplex PCR, yet TCRdb's version contains in-frame clones alone and is incomplete. This table holds 35,000 to 45,000 clones, around 90% found once. CDR3 size: 10 residues. The V gene's germline CDR1 is DFQATT and CDR2 SNEGSKA (reference sequence). The ends were cut back, 5 bases at V and 3 bases at J, with 4 bases in the middle. The sequence was collected from a female donor with multiple sclerosis, enrolled in a pregnancy study. The sample here was CD8+ T cells from peripheral blood mononuclear cells, taken before pregnancy. The chain recombines TRBV20-1 with TRBJ2-5; D unresolved. The CDR3 spells CSAQKETQYF. Written as DNA, the CDR3 is TGCAGTGCTCAGAAAGAGACCCAGTACTTC.